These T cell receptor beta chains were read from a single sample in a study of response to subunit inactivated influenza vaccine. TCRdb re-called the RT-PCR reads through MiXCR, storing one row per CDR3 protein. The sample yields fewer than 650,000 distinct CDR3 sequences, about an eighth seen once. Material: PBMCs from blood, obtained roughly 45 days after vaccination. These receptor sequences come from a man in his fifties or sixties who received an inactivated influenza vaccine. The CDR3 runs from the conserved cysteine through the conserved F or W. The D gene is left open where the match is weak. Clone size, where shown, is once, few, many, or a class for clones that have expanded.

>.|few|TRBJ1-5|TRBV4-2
TGTGCCAGCAGCCTCTCGGAGGCTCAGCCCCAGCATTTT
CASSLSEAQPQHF
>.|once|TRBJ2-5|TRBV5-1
TGCGCCAGCAGCTACCGACCCGGGGGAGAGACCCAGTACTTC
CASSYRPGGETQYF
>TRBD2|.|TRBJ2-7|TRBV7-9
TGTGCCAGCAGCTTAGAGCCGGGACTAGGGACCTACGAGCAGTACTTC
CASSLEPGLGTYEQYF
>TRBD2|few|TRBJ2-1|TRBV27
TGTGCCAGCAGTTTAAGCGGGAGGGCCCCCAATGAGCAGTTCTTC
CASSLSGRAPNEQFF
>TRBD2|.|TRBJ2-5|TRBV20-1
TGCAGTGCTAGAGCCGGGACTAGCGGACGCCGGGGGACCCAGTACTTC
CSARAGTSGRRGTQYF
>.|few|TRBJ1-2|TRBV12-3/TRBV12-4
TGTGCCAGCAGTGCGTGGCTCTCGGATCACTATGGCTACACCTTC
CASSAWLSDHYGYTF
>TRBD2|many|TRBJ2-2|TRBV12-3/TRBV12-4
TGTGCCAGCAGTTTTAGCGGGACCACCGGGGAGCTGTTTTTT
CASSFSGTTGELFF
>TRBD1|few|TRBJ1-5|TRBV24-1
TGTGCCACCACCGAGCGACACAGGGGGAACAGCAGCAATCAGCCCCAGCATTTT
CATTERHRGNSSNQPQHF
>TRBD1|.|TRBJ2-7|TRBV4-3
TGCGCCAGCAGCCGCGGGACAGGGGTGGGGTACGAGCAGTACTTC
CASSRGTGVGYEQYF
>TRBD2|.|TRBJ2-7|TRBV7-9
TGTGCCAGCAGCCGTCAGACTAGCGGGAACTACGAGCGGTACTTC
CASSRQTSGNYERYF
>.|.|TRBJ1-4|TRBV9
TGTGCCAGCAGCGTAGAGAGTGCAACTAATGAAAAACTGTTTTTT
CASSVESATNEKLFF
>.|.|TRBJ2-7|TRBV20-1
TGCAGTGCTAGTCAAGGGGGCTACGAGCAGTACTTC
CSASQGGYEQYF
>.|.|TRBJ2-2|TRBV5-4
TGTGCCAGCAGCCCCCCTAGGAGTCTAAACACCGGGGAGCTGTTTTTT
CASSPPRSLNTGELFF
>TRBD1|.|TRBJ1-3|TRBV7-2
TGTGCCAGCAGCCCAGGGACAGTTGGAAACACCATATATTTT
CASSPGTVGNTIYF
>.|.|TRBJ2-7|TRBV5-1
TGCGCCAGCAGCTGGACTGAAATCTCCTACGAGCAGTACTTC
CASSWTEISYEQYF
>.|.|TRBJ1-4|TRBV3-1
TGTGCCAGCAGCCAATACTGGAAAGAAAAACTGTTTTTT
CASSQYWKEKLFF
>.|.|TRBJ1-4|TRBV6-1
TGTGCCAGCAGCCAACGGGACCTCGACGAAAAACTGTTTTTT
CASSQRDLDEKLFF
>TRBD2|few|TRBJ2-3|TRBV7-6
TGTGCCAGCAGCCGTGGTACAGCGGGAGTCGCAGATACGCAGTATTTT
CASSRGTAGVADTQYF
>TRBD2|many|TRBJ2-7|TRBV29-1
TGCAGCGTTGAGGGACTAGCGGGTGCCTCCTTCTCCTACGAGCAGTACTTC
CSVEGLAGASFSYEQYF
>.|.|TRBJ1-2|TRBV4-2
TGTGCCAGCAGCCCTCGCTTCCCAGGATCAGCTAACTATGGCTACACCTTC
CASSPRFPGSANYGYTF
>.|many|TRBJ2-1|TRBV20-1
TGCAGTGCTCCAGACGGGGGCGGCTGGGGTAGTGAGCAGTTCTTC
CSAPDGGGWGSEQFF
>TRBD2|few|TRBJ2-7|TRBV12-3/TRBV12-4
TGTGCCAGCAGTTTAGCTAGCGGGAGGGACCCTTGGAGGGAGCAGTACTTC
CASSLASGRDPWREQYF
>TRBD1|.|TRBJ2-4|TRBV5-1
TGCGCCAGCAGCTCCGAGACAGGGGGGGAGTACTTC
CASSSETGGEYF
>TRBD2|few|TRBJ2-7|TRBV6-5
TGTGCCAGCAGTTACTCTAGGGTAGCGGGAGAGTACGAGCAGTACTTC
CASSYSRVAGEYEQYF
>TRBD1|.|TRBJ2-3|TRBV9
TGTGCCAGCAGCTTGGACCCGGGACAGGGGGCGAGAGATACGCAGTATTTT
CASSLDPGQGARDTQYF
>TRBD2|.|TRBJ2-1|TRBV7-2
TGTGCCAGCAGAACCCAGACTAGCCCCTTCAATGAGCAGTTCTTC
CASRTQTSPFNEQFF